Listed here are 30 T cell receptor beta chains from one sample, sequenced in a study of T-cell reconstitution after alpha-beta-depleted transplantation in children. TCRbeta library construction was performed incorporating unique molecular identifiers. TCRdb re-analysed the PCR reads in MiXCR, keeping a single row per CDR3 protein. The repertoire holds about 240,000 distinct CDR3 sequences, with about 23% as singletons. Sequenced material: PBMCs, taken before TCRalphabeta/CD19-depleted stem cell transplant. Receptors were obtained from a girl aged 2 to 10 with Fanconi anemia, due to receive a stem cell transplant.

The CDR3: CASTSSGRGGGGPDTQYF. The CDR3 DNA reads as TGCGCCAGCACGTCTAGCGGGAGAGGGGGCGGGGGCCCAGATACGCAGTATTTT. The V gene is TRBV5-1, the J gene TRBJ2-3; 10 positions agree with TRBD2. The germline V gene encodes CDR1 SGHRS and CDR2 YFSETQ. CDR3 length: 18 amino acids. V trimming: 6 bases; J trimming: 4 bases; junction bases outside the gene matches: 17.

V gene TRBV29-1 combines with J gene TRBJ1-1, with D possibly being TRBD1 (5 bases). The V gene lost 3 bases and the J gene lost 6 bases, with 23 bases spanning the gap. Germline CDR1 and CDR2: SQVTM and ANQGSEA. The CDR3 is 16 amino acids. In nucleotides, the CDR3 is TGCAGCGTTGAGGCGTCGGAGGGGCTACCTAGGGCTGAAGCTTTCTTT. Protein product: CSVEASEGLPRAEAFF.

This clonotype was seen a handful of times. The genes are TRBV27 and TRBJ2-7; 7 bases are a match to TRBD2. J gave up 3 bases and V 8 bases, and 7 bases lay outside the gene matches. The germline V gene has CDR1 MNHEY and CDR2 SMNVEV (reference sequence). The CDR3 is made up of 13 amino acids. CDR3 in DNA: TGTGCCAGCGGGGAGGGCCGCTTCTACGAGCAGTACTTC. Translating gives CASGEGRFYEQYF.

The J gene is TRBJ2-2, the V gene TRBV11-3; no firm D call. The CDR3 runs to 12 residues. Germline V gene lookup returns CDR1 SGHNT and CDR2 YENEEA. Trimming stripped 1 base from V and 8 bases from J, with 5 bases between. The CDR3, as DNA: TGTGCCAGCAGCTTAGGCAGGGGGGAGCTGTTTTTT. Translating gives CASSLGRGELFF. The full variable domain, completed using reference TRBV11-3 and TRBJ2-2, is EAGVVQSPRYKIIEKKQPVAFWCNPISGHNTLYWYLQNLGQGPELLIRYENEEAVDDSQLPKDRFSAERLKGVDSTLKIQPAELGDSAVYLCASSLGRGELFFGEGSRLTVL.

This clonotype was detected only a few times. This chain joins TRBV18 and TRBJ2-1, with D perhaps TRBD2 (5 bases). From germline, CDR1 is KGHSH and CDR2 LQKENI. CDR3 length: 15 amino acids. Trimming removed 8 bases from V and 1 base from J, with 15 bases in between. The CDR3 DNA reads as TGTGCCAGCAAGAACCAGCGGCCTTCCTACAATGAGCAGTTCTTC. Protein sequence: CASKNQRPSYNEQFF. The full variable domain, with the rest looked up from reference TRBV18 and TRBJ2-1, is NAGVMQNPRHLVRRRGQEARLRCSPMKGHSHVYWYRQLPEEGLKFMVYLQKENIIDESGMPKERFSAEFPKEGPSILRIQQVVRGDSAAYFCASKNQRPSYNEQFFGPGTRLTVL.

The genes are TRBV5-1 and TRBJ2-2; the D gene is possibly TRBD1 (6 bases). Germline assignment: CDR1 SGHRS and CDR2 YFSETQ. The CDR3 consists of 17 residues. Trimming cost V 0 bases and J 0 bases, with 12 bases left between them. For the CDR3, the DNA is TGCGCCAGCAGCTTGGTCGGCTGGGGGCCGAACACCGGGGAGCTGTTTTTT. Translated: CASSLVGWGPNTGELFF.

This clonotype was counted many times. The V and J genes are TRBV5-6 and TRBJ2-1; D call uncertain. The V gene lost 4 bases and the J gene lost 4 bases, with 12 bases spanning the gap. Germline lookup yields CDR1 SGHDT and CDR2 YYEEEE. CDR3 size: 14 residues. DNA for the CDR3: TGTGCCAGCAGCCAAGGACGCCTGTACAATGAGCAGTTCTTC. Its protein product is CASSQGRLYNEQFF.

This rearrangement joins TRBV29-1 to TRBJ2-1, with 14 bases fitting TRBD2. CDR3 length equals 18 residues. After removal of 0 bases from V and 3 bases from J, the junction contained 7 bases not matched to a gene. Germline CDR1 is SQVTM and CDR2 is ANQGSEA. The chain's CDR3 is CSVEEGFGLAGGYNEQFF. The CDR3, as DNA: TGCAGCGTTGAAGAGGGCTTCGGACTAGCGGGAGGCTACAATGAGCAGTTCTTC.

The CDR3 protein is CASSLEPLAGVADTQYF. In nucleotides, the CDR3 is TGTGCCAGCAGCTTAGAACCTCTAGCGGGAGTTGCAGATACGCAGTATTTT. The chain has TRBV11-2 and TRBJ2-3, with TRBD2 identical over 10 bases. Germline CDR1 SGHAT, CDR2 FQNNGV. This CDR3 has 17 residues. V lost 0 bases and J lost 4; bases outside the gene matches: 7.

This chain links TRBV20-1 with TRBJ2-1; 7 nucleotides match TRBD2. With V trimmed by 5 bases and J by 6 bases, 16 bases remained unmatched. The CDR3 loop spans 16 amino acids. Germline values: CDR1 DFQATT, CDR2 SNEGSKA (reference sequence). The CDR3 DNA follows: TGCAGTGCTCTTAAGATAGGACTAGGGTCGGGCAATGAGCAGTTCTTC. This sequence encodes CSALKIGLGSGNEQFF.

This clonotype was recorded at least ten times. The gene calls are TRBV20-1 and TRBJ2-1; D possibly matches TRBD1 or TRBD2 (5 bases each). Trimming took 0 bases from V and 6 from J, leaving 12 bases between them. The V gene's germline CDR1 is DFQATT and CDR2 SNEGSKA (reference sequence). The CDR3 loop spans 14 amino acids. Here the CDR3 DNA reads TGCAGTGCTAGAGATCCCCGGGGCCCCAATGAGCAGTTCTTC. Translation gives CSARDPRGPNEQFF.

V gene TRBV12-3 or TRBV12-4 combines with J gene TRBJ2-3; D possibly uses TRBD1 or TRBD2 (5 bases each). The CDR3 extends over 10 amino acids. The CDR3 reads CATGPDTQYF. The CDR3 coding sequence is TGTGCTACGGGGCCAGATACGCAGTATTTT.

The chain recombines TRBV2 with TRBJ2-7; D call uncertain. CDR3 length: 18 residues. Trimming pared 6 bases from V and 5 bases from J, leaving 29 bases between. The germline V gene encodes CDR1 SNHLY and CDR2 FYNNEI. This CDR3 is CASRLLYPSSEVGHEQYF. DNA of the CDR3: TGTGCCAGCAGACTTTTATACCCTTCCTCCGAGGTTGGCCACGAGCAGTACTTC. Combining the CDR3 with reference TRBV2 and TRBJ2-7 gives the whole variable domain EPEVTQTPSHQVTQMGQEVILRCVPISNHLYFYWYRQILGQKVEFLVSFYNNEISEKSEIFDDQFSVERPDGSNFTLKIRSTKLEDSAMYFCASRLLYPSSEVGHEQYFGPGTRLTVT.

The chain recombines TRBV6-5 with TRBJ1-6; TRBD1 agrees at 9 bases. Germline lookup yields CDR1 MNHEY and CDR2 SVGAGI. V trimming: 1 base; J trimming: 7 bases; junction bases outside the gene matches: 11. This CDR3 contains 18 residues. CDR3 DNA: TGTGCCAGCAGTTACTTAATACCAACAGGGGGCGGCAATTCACCCCTCCACTTT. It specifies CASSYLIPTGGGNSPLHF.

This clonotype was picked up many times. The chain employs TRBV29-1 and TRBJ2-7; D tentatively reads TRBD1 or TRBD2 (5 bases each). CDR1 and CDR2 (germline): SQVTM, ANQGSEA. V was clipped by 4 bases and J by 4 bases, with 17 bases between them. The CDR3 loop spans 14 amino acids. The DNA of the CDR3 is TGCAGCGTTGGGGGTCGAGGGGCCCCATACGAGCAGTACTTC. Translating gives CSVGGRGAPYEQYF.

This clonotype was seen at least ten times. The chain carries TRBV15 and TRBJ2-1; the D gene is possibly TRBD2 (5 bases). This CDR3 contains 16 residues. V lost 2 bases and J lost 0, with 11 bases in between. Germline lookup yields CDR1 LNHNV and CDR2 YYDKDF (reference sequence). CDR3 nucleotides: TGTGCCACCAGCAGAACCATAGCGTCCTCCTACAATGAGCAGTTCTTC. It encodes CATSRTIASSYNEQFF. Drawing the rest from reference TRBV15 and TRBJ2-1, the complete variable domain is DAMVIQNPRYQVTQFGKPVTLSCSQTLNHNVMYWYQQKSSQAPKLLFHYYDKDFNNEADTPDNFQSRRPNTSFCFLDIRSPGLGDTAMYLCATSRTIASSYNEQFFGPGTRLTVL.

The V call is TRBV12-3 or TRBV12-4, the J call TRBJ1-3; maybe TRBD1 (6 bases). The CDR3 spans 16 residues. V was pared by 1 base and J by 0 bases, with 10 bases between. The CDR3: CASSLGGGSSGNTIYF. The CDR3 region has the DNA TGTGCCAGCAGTTTAGGAGGGGGGAGCTCTGGAAACACCATATATTTT.

CDR3 in amino acids: CASSGLAGLDTQYF. CDR3 sequence (DNA): TGCGCCAGCAGCGGTCTAGCGGGGCTCGATACGCAGTATTTT. The chain has TRBV5-1 and TRBJ2-3, with 9 bases aligning to TRBD2. Germline assignment: CDR1 SGHRS and CDR2 YFSETQ. The CDR3 spans 14 residues. V shed 4 bases and J 6 bases; nucleotides not matched to a gene: 6.

This clonotype has only a few counts. The chain combines TRBV9 with TRBJ1-2; D is unresolved. The CDR3 totals 15 residues. Trimming shortened V by 7 bases and J by 2 bases, and 18 bases separated the two germline ends. Looked up from germline, CDR1 is SGDLS and CDR2 is YYNGEE. CDR3 DNA: TGTGCCAGCGGCCGAGCCCCCGGCAGCAACTATGGCTACACCTTC. Amino acid sequence: CASGRAPGSNYGYTF.

This clonotype was detected a few times. J is TRBJ2-7 and V is TRBV28; TRBD1 agrees at 9 bases. The germline gives CDR1 MDHEN, CDR2 SYDVKM. The CDR3 consists of 13 residues. Trimming at V came to 7 bases and at J to 5 bases, leaving 6 bases not matched to a gene. The CDR3 loop is CASNYRGRNEQYF. CDR3 DNA sequence: TGTGCCAGCAATTACAGGGGGCGCAACGAGCAGTACTTC.

The chain links TRBV4-1 to TRBJ2-5; 7 nucleotides match TRBD2. J lost 1 base, V lost 1 base, and 6 bases had no gene match. CDR1 is MGHRA, CDR2 YSYEKL, per germline. CDR3 size: 16 residues. The CDR3 DNA reads as TGCGCCAGCAGCCAAGTCCTAGCGGCTCTCCAAGAGACCCAGTACTTC. Protein product: CASSQVLAALQETQYF.

The chain employs TRBV7-2 and TRBJ2-2; 8 bases map to TRBD2. The CDR3 loop spans 17 amino acids. The V gene end was trimmed by 1 base and the J gene end by 6 bases; junction bases not matched to a gene: 10. Germline CDR1 reads SGHTA; CDR2 reads FQGNSA. The CDR3 DNA is TGTGCCAGCAGCTTAGTCCCCGGGAGGGGGGATGCCGGGGAGCTGTTTTTT. Amino acid sequence: CASSLVPGRGDAGELFF.

In this sample, this clonotype turned up many times. V and J are TRBV20-1 and TRBJ2-3, with 8 positions matching TRBD2. With 3 bases clipped from V and 2 bases from J, the junction kept 4 bases outside the gene matches. The CDR3 has 14 amino acids. In germline, CDR1 is DFQATT, CDR2 SNEGSKA (reference sequence). CDR3 protein: CSASLAGFTDTQYF. The CDR3 bases are TGCAGTGCTAGCTTAGCGGGATTCACAGATACGCAGTATTTT.

The V and J genes are TRBV23-1 and TRBJ2-3, with 7 bases aligning to TRBD2. TRBV23-1 is an ORF for which the function is uncertain. V gave up 6 bases and J gave up 2 bases; unmatched junction bases: 14. CDR3 length equals 17 residues. The CDR3 is CASSVVLRDYYTDTQYF. In DNA form, the CDR3 reads TGCGCCAGCAGCGTAGTACTCCGGGACTACTACACAGATACGCAGTATTTT.

The J gene is TRBJ2-1, the V gene TRBV10-3; either TRBD1 or TRBD2 may fit D (5 bases each). In germline, CDR1 is ENHRY, CDR2 SYGVKD. The CDR3 is 15 residues long. V was cut by 6 bases and J by 4 bases, with 16 bases left in between. CDR3 protein: CAISPGTQSYNEQFF. CDR3 sequence (DNA): TGTGCCATCAGCCCCGGGACCCAGAGTTACAATGAGCAGTTCTTC.

This clonotype was seen ten or more times. This chain uses TRBV29-1 with TRBJ2-3; TRBD1 agrees at 8 bases. The J segment lost 6 bases and the V segment lost 5 bases, leaving 13 bases of the junction unmatched. Germline values: CDR1 SQVTM, CDR2 ANQGSEA. The length of the CDR3 is 15 residues. The CDR3 DNA reads as TGCAGCGTTCAGGCCTTCCCAGGGGGCTTGGATACGCAGTATTTT. Amino acid sequence: CSVQAFPGGLDTQYF.

The table lists this clonotype with a few counts. This chain connects TRBV20-1 to TRBJ2-1; 12 nucleotides line up with TRBD2. Germline loops: CDR1 DFQATT, CDR2 SNEGSKA (reference sequence). V shed 0 bases and J 4 bases; nucleotides not matched to a gene: 13. The CDR3 has 19 amino acids. This CDR3 is CSARDLLAGGPGSYNEQFF. The CDR3 nucleotides read TGCAGTGCTAGAGATCTCCTAGCGGGAGGGCCGGGATCTTACAATGAGCAGTTCTTC.

The J gene is TRBJ2-1, the V gene TRBV27; D may be TRBD2 (5 bases). Trimming removed 0 bases from V and 5 bases from J, with 11 bases in between. Germline assignment: CDR1 MNHEY and CDR2 SMNVEV (reference sequence). This CDR3 is built from 15 residues. The DNA for the CDR3 is TGTGCCAGCAGTTTATCCTATCGCGGGCACAATGAGCAGTTCTTC. Its translation: CASSLSYRGHNEQFF.

This clonotype was observed a handful of times. The chain has TRBV28 and TRBJ2-4, with TRBD1 identical over 8 bases. From germline, CDR1 is MDHEN and CDR2 SYDVKM. CDR3 length: 16 residues. V shed 3 bases and J 5 bases; nucleotides not matched to a gene: 9. CDR3 nucleotide sequence: TGTGCCAGCAGTTTGACCAGGGGGCGAGGGGAAAACATTCAGTACTTC. This codes for CASSLTRGRGENIQYF.

As regards this clonotype: With a much larger clone just one base away, this may be a read error. This chain uses TRBV29-1 with TRBJ1-2, with 7 bases aligning to TRBD1. Germline CDR1 is SQVTM and CDR2 is ANQGSEA. The CDR3 loop spans 14 amino acids. CDR3 DNA sequence: TGCAGCGTGCTTTGGACAGGCCAATCTTATGGCGACACCTTC. Protein sequence: CSVLWTGQSYGDTF.